The 9 T cell receptor beta chains in this list originate from one sample, sequenced in a study of cytomegalovirus exposure and HLA in healthy donors (TCRdb year 2017). Library preparation was by the immunoSEQ multiplex PCR assay. For the multiplex PCR, a mixture combining 60 forward primers for TCR Vbeta segments and 13 reverse primers for TCR Jbeta segments was used. TCRdb retrieved this table from immuneACCESS and kept in-frame rearrangements only. Not all clones are present; in checked studies, unresolved V genes account for under half, and no reason is known for the remainder. Present in this sample are about 86,000 clones, just over 70% of which were seen just once. Around 8.4% of the sample rests with the top ten. The material sequenced was PBMCs. Receptors were obtained from a man in his 60s in good health and CMV-seronegative.

V gene TRBV6-6 combines with J gene TRBJ1-2; D is ambiguous. Trimming left V 2 bases short and J 3 bases short, with 16 bases between. This CDR3 spans 16 amino acids. Germline values: CDR1 MNHNY, CDR2 SVGAGI (reference sequence). The CDR3 DNA sequence: TGTGCCAGCAGTTACGGCAGACAACGGATAGACTATGGCTACACCTTC. This gives the protein CASSYGRQRIDYGYTF.

This rearrangement joins TRBV28 to TRBJ2-2; D is ambiguous. The germline CDR1 and CDR2 sequences are MDHEN and SYDVKM. V dropped 6 bases and J dropped 1 base, with 18 bases sitting between them. The CDR3 is 17 residues long. The CDR3: CASRLRITGLNTGELFF. As DNA, the CDR3 is TGTGCCAGCAGGCTACGGATTACGGGTCTGAACACCGGGGAGCTGTTTTTT.

The V gene is TRBV30, the J gene TRBJ2-1; D is undetermined. V shed 1 base and J shed 9 bases, with 7 bases lying between them. Germline V gene sequence: CDR1 GTSNPN, CDR2 SVGIG (reference sequence). The CDR3 runs to 11 residues. The CDR3 coding sequence is TGTGCCTGGAGTGGGGCCGTTGAGCAGTTCTTC. Its translation: CAWSGAVEQFF.

V gene TRBV6-1 combines with J gene TRBJ1-1; unclear D gene. The CDR3 sequence is 10 residues long. Germline CDR1 MNHNS, CDR2 SASEGT. V was trimmed by 8 bases and J by 7 bases, leaving 8 bases between them. The chain's CDR3 is CASVYGEAFF. For the CDR3, the DNA is TGTGCCAGCGTTTACGGTGAAGCTTTCTTT.

The chain uses TRBV6-6 and TRBJ2-6; 9 bases line up with TRBD1. This CDR3 contains 16 residues. CDR1 MNHNY and CDR2 SVGAGI come from the germline V gene (reference sequence). V was clipped by 6 bases and J by 0 bases; unmatched bases: 3. This CDR3 is CASSGTGYSGANVLTF. CDR3 DNA sequence: TGTGCCAGCAGCGGGACAGGGTACTCTGGGGCCAACGTCCTGACTTTC.

The V and J genes are TRBV5-1 and TRBJ1-1; perhaps TRBD1 as D (6 bases). Trimming left V 5 bases short and J 3 bases short, with 20 bases between. The CDR3 covers 16 residues. Germline-derived CDR1 and CDR2 are SGHRS and YFSETQ. Here the CDR3 DNA reads TGCGCCAGCAGAGGGGGGGGTATCGGCAGGGACACTGAAGCTTTCTTT. It yields the protein CASRGGGIGRDTEAFF.

J is TRBJ1-5 and V is TRBV2, with a weak D call TRBD1 (6 bases). Per germline, CDR1 SNHLY and CDR2 FYNNEI. The CDR3 consists of 15 residues. Trimming took 0 bases from V and 5 from J, leaving 11 bases between them. The DNA for the CDR3 is TGTGCCAGCAGTGAAGCCGCGGGGGCCGATCAGCCCCAGCATTTT. As protein: CASSEAAGADQPQHF.

This clone has only one observation. The J gene is TRBJ1-4, the V gene TRBV30; 7 nucleotides match TRBD1. The V and J ends lost 3 bases and 4 bases, in that order; junction bases with no gene match: 8. The CDR3 totals 15 residues. Germline values: CDR1 GTSNPN, CDR2 SVGIG (reference sequence). DNA for the CDR3: TGTGCCTGGAGCGCGCCGGGACAGATTAATGAAAAACTGTTTTTT. Translating it yields CAWSAPGQINEKLFF.

This clone was detected a few times. Germline and junction disagree at one end, which may indicate a read error. The chain carries TRBV5-8 and TRBJ2-7; D might be TRBD1 (7 bases). Looked up from germline, CDR1 is SGHTS and CDR2 is YDEGEE. The CDR3 sequence is 11 residues long. CDR3 protein: CASSWDSGGHF. DNA for the CDR3: TGTGCCAGCAGCTGGGACAGCGGAGGGCACTTC.